The 24 T cell receptor beta chains listed next were all sequenced from one sample in a study of CD8+ T cells in alopecia areata. Extracted from the samples, RNA was reverse transcribed into cDNA to serve as the sequencing template. Using immunoSEQ multiplex PCR, the repertoire was profiled, and TCRdb retains in-frame clones only, with some absent. The data hold 120,000 to 150,000 clones, with 87% observed a single time. The sequencing here drew on CD8+ T cells sorted from blood, taken at week 0. These receptors originate from a human donor with alopecia areata.

The CDR3 loop reads CASSFRDRGIDEQYF. In nucleotides, the CDR3 is TGCGCCAGCAGCTTCCGGGACAGGGGAATCGACGAGCAGTACTTC. The chain recombines TRBV5-1 with TRBJ2-7; 10 bases align to TRBD1. This CDR3 has 15 amino acids. V lost 2 bases and J lost 5; bases outside the gene matches: 7. Germline loops: CDR1 SGHRS, CDR2 YFSETQ.

CDR3 nucleotide sequence: TGTGCCAGCAGTTACTCGGACAGGGAGGAGCAGTACTTC. This gives the protein CASSYSDREEQYF. The chain carries TRBV6-6 and TRBJ2-7; 8 bases fit TRBD1. The CDR3 totals 13 residues. Looked up from germline, CDR1 is MNHNY and CDR2 is SVGAGI (reference sequence). J lost 7 bases, V lost 0 bases, and 2 bases had no gene match.

The V and J genes are TRBV11-2 and TRBJ2-1, with D maybe TRBD1 (5 bases). The CDR3 is 15 residues long. Germline V gene data show CDR1 as SGHAT and CDR2 as FQNNGV. V lost 3 bases to trimming and J lost 4 bases, with 13 bases between them. CDR3 amino acids: CASSLTDTIYNEQFF. DNA of the CDR3: TGTGCCAGCAGCTTGACAGATACTATTTACAATGAGCAGTTCTTC.

V and J are TRBV4-2 and TRBJ2-2, with 10 bases aligning to TRBD2. The ends lost 0 bases at V and 6 bases at J; junction bases unmatched: 10. The germline gives CDR1 LGHNA, CDR2 YNFKEQ. This CDR3 is 18 amino acids long. DNA of the CDR3: TGTGCCAGCAGCCAAGAGCCCTCTAGCGGGAGTCTCTCCGGGGAGCTGTTTTTT. Its protein product is CASSQEPSSGSLSGELFF.

V is TRBV15 and J is TRBJ2-7; no reliable D call. Germline CDR1 reads LNHNV; CDR2 reads YYDKDF (reference sequence). CDR3 size: 13 residues. With 6 bases removed from V and 6 bases from J, the gap between germline ends came to 15 bases. CDR3 protein: CATSVSLAVEQYF. In DNA, the CDR3 is TGTGCCACCAGTGTATCCCTCGCGGTCGAGCAGTACTTC.

This clone appeared once. V and J are TRBV27 and TRBJ1-5; 7 bases line up with TRBD1. The ends lost 5 bases at V and 2 bases at J; junction bases unmatched: 6. CDR1 and CDR2 (germline): MNHEY, SMNVEV (reference sequence). The CDR3 has 15 amino acids. Here the CDR3 DNA reads TGTGCCAGCAGTAGAAGACAGGGTGGCAATCAGCCCCAGCATTTT. As protein: CASSRRQGGNQPQHF.

This chain links TRBV27 with TRBJ1-1; D is uncertain. With 7 bases removed from V and 7 bases from J, the gap between germline ends came to 10 bases. Per the germline V gene, CDR1 is MNHEY and CDR2 is SMNVEV (reference sequence). The length of the CDR3 is 11 residues. CDR3 protein: CASKTGREAFF. CDR3 in DNA: TGTGCCAGCAAGACGGGCCGTGAAGCTTTCTTT.

In this sample, this clone turned up many times. V and J are TRBV6-4 and TRBJ2-3; 7 bases agree with TRBD2. The J segment lost 4 bases and the V segment lost 0 bases, leaving 4 bases of the junction unmatched. This CDR3 spans 15 amino acids. Germline V gives CDR1 MRHNA, CDR2 SNTAGT. The CDR3 DNA follows: TGTGCCAGCAGTGACTCCCGCGGGGGAGCAGATACGCAGTATTTT. It encodes CASSDSRGGADTQYF.

The chain combines TRBV2 with TRBJ2-2, with 14 bases that match TRBD2. The CDR3 sequence is 18 residues long. V lost 4 bases and J lost 4; bases outside the gene matches: 8. Germline CDR1 SNHLY, CDR2 FYNNEI. The CDR3 spells CASSAGLAGEPSTGELFF. The CDR3 bases are TGTGCCAGCAGTGCGGGACTAGCGGGAGAGCCGAGCACCGGGGAGCTGTTTTTT.

The chain joins TRBV9 to TRBJ2-3; D call uncertain. This CDR3 has 12 amino acids. CDR1 is SGDLS, CDR2 YYNGEE, per germline. The V end was cut by 4 bases, the J end by 5 bases, with 8 bases between. CDR3 amino acids: CASSQIGDTQYF. CDR3 DNA: TGTGCCAGCAGCCAAATCGGAGATACGCAGTATTTT.

The chain carries TRBV2 and TRBJ1-2; 7 bases map to TRBD1. The CDR3 consists of 13 residues. The ends lost 7 bases at V and 2 bases at J; junction bases unmatched: 4. Germline CDR1 SNHLY, CDR2 FYNNEI. The CDR3 DNA sequence: TGTGCCAGCAAGGGGGACAGCAACTATGGCTACACCTTC. It codes for CASKGDSNYGYTF.

V is TRBV9 and J is TRBJ2-1; 7 bases agree with TRBD2. This CDR3 comprises 14 residues. Germline V gene data show CDR1 as SGDLS and CDR2 as YYNGEE. V shed 0 bases and J 8 bases; nucleotides not matched to a gene: 5. The CDR3 loop is CASSVARAGDEQFF. The CDR3 nucleotides are TGTGCCAGCAGCGTAGCTAGGGCGGGGGATGAGCAGTTCTTC.

This chain joins TRBV5-4 and TRBJ2-3; 11 bases map to TRBD1. J lost 4 bases, V lost 0 bases, and 4 bases had no gene match. Per germline, CDR1 SGHNT and CDR2 YYREEE (reference sequence). The CDR3 length is 16 residues. CDR3 protein: CASSLAPGQGADTQYF. CDR3 nucleotides: TGTGCCAGCAGCTTGGCCCCGGGACAGGGGGCAGATACGCAGTATTTT.

The chain is built from TRBV29-1 and TRBJ1-1; the D is unclear. This CDR3 spans 10 amino acids. V was pared by 6 bases and J by 5 bases, with 7 bases between. Germline V gives CDR1 SQVTM, CDR2 ANQGSEA. The CDR3 loop is CSVSGTEAFF. In DNA, the CDR3 is TGCAGCGTCTCGGGGACTGAAGCTTTCTTT.

The rearrangement joins TRBV12-5 to TRBJ2-1; tentative D call: TRBD2 (7 bases). Germline lookup yields CDR1 LGHNT and CDR2 FRNRAP. This CDR3 spans 16 amino acids. The V and J ends lost 2 bases and 7 bases respectively, with 18 bases between them. CDR3 in amino acids: CASGLRGAGVENEQFF. The DNA of the CDR3 is TGTGCTAGTGGTTTGCGGGGGGCCGGGGTTGAAAATGAGCAGTTCTTC.

This chain links TRBV9 with TRBJ1-5; no definite D call. This CDR3 is 14 amino acids long. The V gene's germline CDR1 is SGDLS and CDR2 YYNGEE. The V gene lost 0 bases and the J gene lost 5 bases, with 9 bases spanning the gap. The CDR3, as DNA: TGTGCCAGCAGCGTAGAATCCTCAGATCAGCCCCAGCATTTT. Protein sequence: CASSVESSDQPQHF.

The chain has TRBV7-2 and TRBJ2-3; 12 bases line up with TRBD2. The germline gives CDR1 SGHTA, CDR2 FQGNSA. There are 15 residues in the CDR3. The V and J ends lost 4 bases and 6 bases, in that order; junction bases with no gene match: 5. The CDR3 DNA is TGTGCCAGCAGCTGGCTAGCGGGGGGGGCTGATACGCAGTATTTT. Translated: CASSWLAGGADTQYF.

The CDR3 here is CASSPDGSYGYTF. The CDR3 DNA reads as TGTGCCAGCAGCCCCGACGGAAGCTATGGCTACACCTTC. The V gene is TRBV5-6, the J gene TRBJ1-2; unclear D gene. Germline V gene lookup returns CDR1 SGHDT and CDR2 YYEEEE. The germline V and J ends were trimmed by 4 bases and 4 bases, with 11 bases remaining between them. The CDR3 is 13 residues long.

The chain links TRBV27 to TRBJ2-2; 8 bases map to TRBD2. The CDR3 length is 14 residues. Germline V lookup: CDR1 MNHEY, CDR2 SMNVEV (reference sequence). V lost 5 bases to trimming and J lost 6 bases; unmatched junction nucleotides: 5. CDR3 DNA: TGTGCCAGCAGTCCACTAGCGGCGCCCGGGGAGCTGTTTTTT. Protein sequence: CASSPLAAPGELFF.

The chain couples TRBV6-5 to TRBJ2-7; no definite D call. Germline values: CDR1 MNHEY, CDR2 SVGAGI. The CDR3 contains 13 residues. Trimming cost V 0 bases and J 3 bases, with 6 bases left between them. The CDR3 sequence is CASSYSIFYEQYF. CDR3 coding DNA: TGTGCCAGCAGTTACTCTATATTCTACGAGCAGTACTTC.

Remarks on this clone: This same CDR3 is encoded by further DNA sequences in the sample. The chain has TRBV2 and TRBJ2-7; D is unclear. The length of the CDR3 is 10 residues. Looked up from germline, CDR1 is SNHLY and CDR2 is FYNNEI. Deletions cut 5 bases from V and 4 bases from J, with 3 bases between. Here the CDR3 DNA reads TGTGCCAGCAGTCAATACGAGCAGTACTTC. This encodes CASSQYEQYF.

The rearrangement links TRBV4-1 to TRBJ1-5, with TRBD1 matching 9 bases. CDR3 length: 15 amino acids. After removal of 2 bases from V and 7 bases from J, the junction contained 6 bases not matched to a gene. Germline V gene lookup returns CDR1 MGHRA and CDR2 YSYEKL. The CDR3, as DNA: TGCGCCAGCAGCCAACTGGACAGGGGCGACCAGCCCCAGCATTTT. Translation gives CASSQLDRGDQPQHF.

V gene TRBV11-2 combines with J gene TRBJ1-1; tentative D call: TRBD1 (5 bases). Looked up from germline, CDR1 is SGHAT and CDR2 is FQNNGV. CDR3 length: 14 amino acids. V lost 5 bases and J 1 base, leaving 11 bases between the germline ends. The CDR3 loop is CASSHQGGNTEAFF. For the CDR3, the DNA is TGTGCCAGCAGCCACCAGGGTGGGAACACTGAAGCTTTCTTT.

The chain is built from TRBV6-5 and TRBJ2-1; tentatively, D is TRBD1 (6 bases). Germline CDR1 reads MNHEY; CDR2 reads SVGAGI. V lost 1 base to trimming and J lost 7 bases, with 17 bases between them. This CDR3 comprises 16 residues. The CDR3 coding sequence is TGTGCCAGCAGTTACTATCGCAGGGGACGTAAGAATGAGCAGTTCTTC. As protein: CASSYYRRGRKNEQFF.